This T cell receptor (beta chain) was captured by sequencing in a study of blood T cell repertoires in COVID-19. Repertoires were generated with immunoSEQ multiplex PCR, while TCRdb's copy carries only in-frame clones and drops some. The sample consists of 250,000 to 300,000 clones, 80% to 90% of them appearing once. The V end lost 5 bases, the J end lost 7 bases, and 20 bases lay between the germline ends. CDR3 length: 15 residues. CDR1 is SGHAT and CDR2 is FQNNGV in the germline V gene. The sequence was collected from a woman in her seventies with COVID-19, enrolled during active disease. Sample: peripheral blood. The chain links TRBV11-2 to TRBJ1-2; D possibly corresponds to TRBD1 (6 bases). The CDR3 protein is CASSQVTIRQAGYTF. CDR3 bases: TGTGCCAGCAGCCAAGTCACAATAAGACAGGCTGGCTACACCTTC.